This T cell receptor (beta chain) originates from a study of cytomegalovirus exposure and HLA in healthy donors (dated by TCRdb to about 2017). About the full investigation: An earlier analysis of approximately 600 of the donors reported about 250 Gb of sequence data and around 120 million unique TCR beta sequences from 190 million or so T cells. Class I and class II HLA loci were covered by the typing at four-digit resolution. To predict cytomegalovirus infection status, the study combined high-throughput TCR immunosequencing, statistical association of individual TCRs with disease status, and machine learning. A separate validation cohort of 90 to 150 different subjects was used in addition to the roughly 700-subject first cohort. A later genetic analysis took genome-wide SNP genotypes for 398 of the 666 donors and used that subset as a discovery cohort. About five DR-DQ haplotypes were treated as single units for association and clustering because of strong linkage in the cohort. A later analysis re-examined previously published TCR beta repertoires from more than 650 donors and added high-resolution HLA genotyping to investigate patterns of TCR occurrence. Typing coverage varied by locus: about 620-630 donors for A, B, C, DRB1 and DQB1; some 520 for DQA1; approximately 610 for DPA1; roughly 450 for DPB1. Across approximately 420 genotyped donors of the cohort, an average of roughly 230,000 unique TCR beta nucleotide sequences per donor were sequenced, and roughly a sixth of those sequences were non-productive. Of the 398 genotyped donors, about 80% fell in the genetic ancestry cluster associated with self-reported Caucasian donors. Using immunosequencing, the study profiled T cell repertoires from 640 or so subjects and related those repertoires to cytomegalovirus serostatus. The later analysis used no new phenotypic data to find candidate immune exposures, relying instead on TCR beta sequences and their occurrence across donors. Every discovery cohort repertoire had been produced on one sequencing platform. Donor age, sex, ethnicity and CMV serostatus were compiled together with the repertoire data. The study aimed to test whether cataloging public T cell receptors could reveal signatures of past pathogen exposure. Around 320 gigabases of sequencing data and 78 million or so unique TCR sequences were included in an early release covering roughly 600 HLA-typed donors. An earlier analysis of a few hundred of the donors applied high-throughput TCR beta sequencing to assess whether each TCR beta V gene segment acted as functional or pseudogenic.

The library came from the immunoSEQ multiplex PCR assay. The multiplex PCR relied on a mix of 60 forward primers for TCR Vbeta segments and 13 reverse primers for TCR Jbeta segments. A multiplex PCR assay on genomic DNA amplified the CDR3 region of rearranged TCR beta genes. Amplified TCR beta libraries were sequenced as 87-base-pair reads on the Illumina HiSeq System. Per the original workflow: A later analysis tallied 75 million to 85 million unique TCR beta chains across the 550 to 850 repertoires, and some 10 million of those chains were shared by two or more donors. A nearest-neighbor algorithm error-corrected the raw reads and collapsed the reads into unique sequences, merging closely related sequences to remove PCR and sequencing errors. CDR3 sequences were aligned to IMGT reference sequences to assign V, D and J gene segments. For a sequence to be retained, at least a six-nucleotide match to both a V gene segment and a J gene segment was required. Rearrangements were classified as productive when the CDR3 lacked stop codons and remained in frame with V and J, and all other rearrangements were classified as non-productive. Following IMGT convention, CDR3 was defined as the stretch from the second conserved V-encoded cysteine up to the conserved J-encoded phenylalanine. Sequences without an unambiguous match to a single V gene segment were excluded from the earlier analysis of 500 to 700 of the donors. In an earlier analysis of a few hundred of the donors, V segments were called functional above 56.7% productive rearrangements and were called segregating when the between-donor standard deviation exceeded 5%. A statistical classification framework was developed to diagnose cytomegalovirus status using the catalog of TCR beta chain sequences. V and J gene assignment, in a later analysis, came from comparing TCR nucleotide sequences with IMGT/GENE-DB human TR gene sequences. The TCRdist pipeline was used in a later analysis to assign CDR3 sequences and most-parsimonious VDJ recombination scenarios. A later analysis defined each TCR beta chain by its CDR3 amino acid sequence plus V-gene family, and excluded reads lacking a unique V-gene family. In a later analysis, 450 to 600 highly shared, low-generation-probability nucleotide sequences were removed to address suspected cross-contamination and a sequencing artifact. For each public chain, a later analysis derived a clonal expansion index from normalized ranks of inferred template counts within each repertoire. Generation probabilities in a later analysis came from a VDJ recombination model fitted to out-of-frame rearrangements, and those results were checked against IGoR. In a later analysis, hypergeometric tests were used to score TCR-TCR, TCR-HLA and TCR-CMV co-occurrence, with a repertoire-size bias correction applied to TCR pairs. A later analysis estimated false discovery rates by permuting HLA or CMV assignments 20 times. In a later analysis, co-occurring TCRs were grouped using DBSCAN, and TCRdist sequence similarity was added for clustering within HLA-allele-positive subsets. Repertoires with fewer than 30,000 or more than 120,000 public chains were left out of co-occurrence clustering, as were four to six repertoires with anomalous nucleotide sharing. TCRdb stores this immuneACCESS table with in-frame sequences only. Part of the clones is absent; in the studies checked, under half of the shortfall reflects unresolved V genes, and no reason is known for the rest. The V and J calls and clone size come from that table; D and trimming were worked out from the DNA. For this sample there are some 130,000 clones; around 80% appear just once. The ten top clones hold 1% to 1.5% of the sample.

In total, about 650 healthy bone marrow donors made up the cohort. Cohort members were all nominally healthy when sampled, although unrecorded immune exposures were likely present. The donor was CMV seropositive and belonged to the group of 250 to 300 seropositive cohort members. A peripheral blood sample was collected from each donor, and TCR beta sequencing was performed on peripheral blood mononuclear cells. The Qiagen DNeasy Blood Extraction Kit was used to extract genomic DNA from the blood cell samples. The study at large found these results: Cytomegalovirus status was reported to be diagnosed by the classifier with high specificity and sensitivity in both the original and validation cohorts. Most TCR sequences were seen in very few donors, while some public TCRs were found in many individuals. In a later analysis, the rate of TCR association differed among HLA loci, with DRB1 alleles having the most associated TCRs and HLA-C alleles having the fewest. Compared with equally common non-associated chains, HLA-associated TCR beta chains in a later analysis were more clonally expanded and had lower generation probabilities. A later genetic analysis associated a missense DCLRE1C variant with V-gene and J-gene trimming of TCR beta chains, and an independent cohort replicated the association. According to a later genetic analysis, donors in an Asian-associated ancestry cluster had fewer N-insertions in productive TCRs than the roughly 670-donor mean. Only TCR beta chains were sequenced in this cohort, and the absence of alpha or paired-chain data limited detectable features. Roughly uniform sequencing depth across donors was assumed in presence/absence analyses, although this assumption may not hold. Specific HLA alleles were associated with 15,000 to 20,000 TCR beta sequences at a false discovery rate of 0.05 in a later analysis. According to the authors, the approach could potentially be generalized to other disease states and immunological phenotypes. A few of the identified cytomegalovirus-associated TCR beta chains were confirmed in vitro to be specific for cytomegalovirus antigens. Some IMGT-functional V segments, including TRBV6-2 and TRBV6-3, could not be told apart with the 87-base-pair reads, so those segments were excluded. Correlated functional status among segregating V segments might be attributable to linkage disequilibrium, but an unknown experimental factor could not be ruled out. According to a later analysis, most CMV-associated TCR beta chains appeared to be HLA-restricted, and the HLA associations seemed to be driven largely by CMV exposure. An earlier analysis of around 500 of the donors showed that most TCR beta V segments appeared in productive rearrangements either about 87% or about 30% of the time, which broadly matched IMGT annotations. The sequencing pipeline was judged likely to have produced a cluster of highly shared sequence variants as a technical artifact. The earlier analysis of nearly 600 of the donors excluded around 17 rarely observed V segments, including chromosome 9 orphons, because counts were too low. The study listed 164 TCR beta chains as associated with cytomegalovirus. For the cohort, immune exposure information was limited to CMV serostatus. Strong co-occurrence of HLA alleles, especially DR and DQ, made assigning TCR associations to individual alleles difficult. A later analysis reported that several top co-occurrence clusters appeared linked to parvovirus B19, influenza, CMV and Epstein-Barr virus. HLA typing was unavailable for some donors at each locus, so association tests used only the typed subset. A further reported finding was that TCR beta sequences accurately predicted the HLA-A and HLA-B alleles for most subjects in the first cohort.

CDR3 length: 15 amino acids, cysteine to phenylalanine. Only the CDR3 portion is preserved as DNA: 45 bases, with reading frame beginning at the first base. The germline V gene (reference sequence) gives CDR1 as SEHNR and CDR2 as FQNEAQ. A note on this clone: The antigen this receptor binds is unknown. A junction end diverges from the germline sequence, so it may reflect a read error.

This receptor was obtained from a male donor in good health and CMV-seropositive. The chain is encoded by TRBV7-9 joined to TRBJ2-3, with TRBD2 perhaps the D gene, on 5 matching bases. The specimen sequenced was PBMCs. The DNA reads TGTTCCAGCAGCACCCCGGGTAGCGACACAGATACGCAGTATTTT. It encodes CSSSTPGSDTDTQYF.